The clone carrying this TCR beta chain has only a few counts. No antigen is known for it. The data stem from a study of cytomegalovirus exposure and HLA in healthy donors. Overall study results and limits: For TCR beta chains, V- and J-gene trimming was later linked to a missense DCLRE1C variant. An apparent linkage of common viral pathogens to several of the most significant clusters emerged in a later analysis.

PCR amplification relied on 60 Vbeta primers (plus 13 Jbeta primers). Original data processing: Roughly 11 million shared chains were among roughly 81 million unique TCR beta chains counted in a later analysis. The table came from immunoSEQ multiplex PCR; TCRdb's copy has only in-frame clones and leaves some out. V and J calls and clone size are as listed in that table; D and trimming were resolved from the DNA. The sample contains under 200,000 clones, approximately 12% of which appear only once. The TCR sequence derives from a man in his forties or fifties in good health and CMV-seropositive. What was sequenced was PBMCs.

For the CDR3, the DNA is TGTGCCAGCAGCTTGGAGCGAACCAACACCGGGGAGCTGTTTTTT. This sequence encodes CASSLERTNTGELFF. The chain links TRBV5-4 to TRBJ2-2; D is unclear. Trimming took 0 bases from V and 2 from J, leaving 8 bases between them. The CDR3 has 15 amino acids. Germline values: CDR1 SGHNT, CDR2 YYREEE (reference sequence). Together with reference TRBV5-4 and TRBJ2-2, the CDR3 gives the full variable domain: ETGVTQSPTHLIKTRGQQVTLRCSSQSGHNTVSWYQQALGQGPQFIFQYYREEENGRGNFPPRFSGLQFPNYSSELNVNALELDDSALYLCASSLERTNTGELFFGEGSRLTVL.